This section outlines one TCR beta chain sequence together with its context. Its antigen is as yet unknown. These data originate in a study of shared clonotypes between healthy human individuals. Study-wide results and limits: In a handful of donors, around 5.5% of naive CD4 clonotypes appeared in common. Naive subsets generally had larger estimated richness than memory subsets.

Sequencing was performed with immunoSEQ multiplex PCR; in TCRdb, only in-frame clones are kept and a portion is missing. The sample lists under 1,100,000 clones, roughly 75% occurring once. Sequenced sample: memory CD4+ T cells sorted from blood. Subset noted: CD45RA-negative fraction. The sequence came from a man aged 18 to 30 in good health.

The CDR3 DNA is TGTGCCAGCAGCGGGGGACTGGGGGAGACCCAGTACTTC. Its translation is CASSGGLGETQYF. The genes are TRBV7-2 and TRBJ2-5, with a tentative D call TRBD2 (6 bases). This CDR3 has 13 amino acids. V was shortened by 5 bases and J by 5 bases, with 12 bases between the two germline ends. Per the germline V gene, CDR1 is SGHTA and CDR2 is FQGNSA.